This is a list of T cell receptor beta chains from one sample in a study of beta chain features in type 1 diabetes. Libraries were prepared by immunoSEQ multiplex PCR; TCRdb keeps only in-frame clonotypes and omits some of them. The sample yields about 230,000 clones, over 8.5% seen once. Sequenced input: naive CD4+ T cells from blood. The receptors originated from a woman between 18 and 29 years old in good health. Both conserved end residues are trimmed from each CDR3.

j_gene: TRBJ2-7; v_gene: TRBV6-1; CDR3aa: ASRETTGEQY
j_gene: TRBJ2-1; v_gene: TRBV12-5; CDR3aa: ASGLRAAGAPYNEQF
j_gene: TRBJ2-3; v_gene: TRBV5-4; CDR3aa: ASSGGQGRDTQY
j_gene: TRBJ2-3; v_gene: TRBV5-1; CDR3aa: ASSKPTSRDLTDTQY
j_gene: TRBJ1-6; v_gene: TRBV7-2; CDR3aa: ASSQQGSGNNSPLH
j_gene: TRBJ1-2; v_gene: TRBV2; CDR3aa: ASSGQARANYGYT
j_gene: TRBJ2-7; v_gene: TRBV25-1; CDR3aa: ASQERGAFIHEQY
j_gene: TRBJ1-1; v_gene: TRBV9; CDR3aa: ASSPTDILNTEAF
j_gene: TRBJ2-1; v_gene: TRBV27; CDR3aa: ASSLLGGRSNEQF
j_gene: TRBJ1-1; v_gene: TRBV14; CDR3aa: ASSIGGNTEAF
j_gene: TRBJ2-7; v_gene: TRBV6-6; CDR3aa: ASAGQAGTYEQY
j_gene: TRBJ2-1; v_gene: TRBV4-1; CDR3aa: ASSGGRGGWNEQF
j_gene: TRBJ2-7; v_gene: TRBV7-3; CDR3aa: ASSRAGSYEQY
j_gene: TRBJ1-5; v_gene: TRBV5-6; CDR3aa: ASSLGTGLLNQPQH
j_gene: TRBJ2-1; v_gene: TRBV7-2; CDR3aa: ASSLASQGRGGQQF
j_gene: TRBJ2-1; v_gene: TRBV30; CDR3aa: AWSQLSSYNEQF
j_gene: TRBJ2-2; v_gene: TRBV4-1; CDR3aa: ASSRQPAQNTGELF
j_gene: TRBJ1-2; v_gene: TRBV28; CDR3aa: ASSLWGGQTYGYT
j_gene: TRBJ2-5; v_gene: TRBV4-1; CDR3aa: ASSQGSPPRETQY
j_gene: TRBJ2-3; v_gene: TRBV6-5; CDR3aa: ASSYLGGGTDTQY
j_gene: TRBJ1-4; v_gene: TRBV20-1; CDR3aa: SASSSEKLF
j_gene: TRBJ2-3; v_gene: TRBV10-3; CDR3aa: AIRSTSGEKDTQY
j_gene: TRBJ2-2; v_gene: TRBV7-9; CDR3aa: ASSLDAAGGELF
j_gene: TRBJ2-7; v_gene: TRBV7-2; CDR3aa: ASSLYRGRSGSVYEQY
j_gene: TRBJ2-2; v_gene: TRBV7-9; CDR3aa: ASRIGTGSNTGELF
j_gene: TRBJ1-1; v_gene: TRBV5-6; CDR3aa: ASSRDNLPTEAF
j_gene: TRBJ2-2; v_gene: TRBV29-1; CDR3aa: SVGGPGELF
j_gene: TRBJ1-2; v_gene: TRBV30; CDR3aa: AWSVGGGYT
j_gene: TRBJ1-2; v_gene: TRBV2; CDR3aa: ASSETQGVYGYT
j_gene: TRBJ1-6; v_gene: TRBV7-6; CDR3aa: ASSLEDGRTGGYSPLH
j_gene: TRBJ2-1; v_gene: TRBV30; CDR3aa: AWNWRSYNEQF
j_gene: TRBJ2-7; v_gene: TRBV6-5; CDR3aa: ASSISGTLYEQY
j_gene: TRBJ1-2; v_gene: TRBV29-1; CDR3aa: SVEILGQGNYGYT
j_gene: TRBJ1-2; v_gene: TRBV30; CDR3aa: AWTTGNYGYT
j_gene: TRBJ2-7; v_gene: TRBV29-1; CDR3aa: SVDITGTGRNEQY
j_gene: TRBJ1-2; v_gene: TRBV27; CDR3aa: ASSPLTASYGYT
j_gene: TRBJ2-1; v_gene: TRBV7-2; CDR3aa: ASSLSIRGTSGRGEQF
j_gene: TRBJ2-7; v_gene: TRBV6-5; CDR3aa: ASRIVVRSYEQY
j_gene: TRBJ2-3; v_gene: TRBV29-1; CDR3aa: SATTVSADTQY
j_gene: TRBJ2-1; v_gene: TRBV5-6; CDR3aa: ASSLPGQGYNEQF
j_gene: TRBJ1-5; v_gene: TRBV30; CDR3aa: AWSGTGVQPQH
j_gene: TRBJ2-7; v_gene: TRBV5-1; CDR3aa: ASSLFSGEIYEQY
j_gene: TRBJ2-7; v_gene: TRBV7-9; CDR3aa: ASSLAAPGQY
j_gene: TRBJ1-2; v_gene: TRBV15; CDR3aa: ATSRGPTGVVNGYT
j_gene: TRBJ2-5; v_gene: TRBV5-1; CDR3aa: ASSLASQETQY
j_gene: TRBJ2-7; v_gene: TRBV2; CDR3aa: ASNGLGNEQY
j_gene: TRBJ1-2; v_gene: TRBV7-3; CDR3aa: ASSVGYPGQGYGYT
j_gene: TRBJ2-2; v_gene: TRBV11-2; CDR3aa: ASSTDRGLDTGELF